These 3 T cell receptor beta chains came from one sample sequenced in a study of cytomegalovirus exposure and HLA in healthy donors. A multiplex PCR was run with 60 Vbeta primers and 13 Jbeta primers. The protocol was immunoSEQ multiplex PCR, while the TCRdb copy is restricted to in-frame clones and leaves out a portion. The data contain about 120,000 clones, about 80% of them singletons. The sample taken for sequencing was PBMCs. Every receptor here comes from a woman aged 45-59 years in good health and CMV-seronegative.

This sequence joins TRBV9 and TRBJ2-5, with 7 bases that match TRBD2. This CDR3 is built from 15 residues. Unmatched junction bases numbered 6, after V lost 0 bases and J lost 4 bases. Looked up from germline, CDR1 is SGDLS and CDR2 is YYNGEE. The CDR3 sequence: CASSVGAGAIETQYF. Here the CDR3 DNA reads TGTGCCAGCAGCGTAGGCGCGGGAGCGATAGAGACCCAGTACTTC.

DNA of the CDR3: TGTGCCAGCACGCGGGCTGACAATGAGCAGTTCTTC. It is translated as CASTRADNEQFF. The chain links TRBV6-5 to TRBJ2-1; TRBD2 might be the D (5 bases). CDR3 length: 12 amino acids. V lost 7 bases, J lost 5 bases, and 9 bases lay in between. Germline CDR1 and CDR2: MNHEY and SVGAGI.

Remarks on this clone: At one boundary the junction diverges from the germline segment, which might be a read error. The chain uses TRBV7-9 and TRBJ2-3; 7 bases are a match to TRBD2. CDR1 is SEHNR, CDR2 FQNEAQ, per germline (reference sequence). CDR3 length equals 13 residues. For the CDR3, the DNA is TGTTCCAGCTTAGGGGAGGGCCTAAACGGGCAGTATTTT. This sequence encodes CSSLGEGLNGQYF. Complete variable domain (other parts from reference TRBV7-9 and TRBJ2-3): DTGVSQNPRHKITKRGQNVTFRCDPISEHNRLYWYRQTLGQGPEFLTYFQNEAQLEKSRLLSDRFSAERPKGSFSTLEIQRTEQGDSAMYLCSSLGEGLNGQYFGPGTRLTVL.